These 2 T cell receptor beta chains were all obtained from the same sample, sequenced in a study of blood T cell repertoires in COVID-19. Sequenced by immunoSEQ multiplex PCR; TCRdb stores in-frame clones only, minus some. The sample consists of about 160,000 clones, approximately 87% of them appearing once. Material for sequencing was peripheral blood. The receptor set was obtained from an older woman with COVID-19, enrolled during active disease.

CDR3 region: CASRDRTGRSYNEQFF. CDR3 in DNA: TGCGCCAGCAGGGATAGGACAGGGCGTTCCTACAATGAGCAGTTCTTC. The rearrangement uses TRBV5-1 and TRBJ2-1; TRBD1 aligns across 8 bases. Germline V lookup: CDR1 SGHRS, CDR2 YFSETQ. The trim removed 5 bases at V and 1 base at J, leaving 8 bases unmatched. The CDR3 sequence is 16 residues long.

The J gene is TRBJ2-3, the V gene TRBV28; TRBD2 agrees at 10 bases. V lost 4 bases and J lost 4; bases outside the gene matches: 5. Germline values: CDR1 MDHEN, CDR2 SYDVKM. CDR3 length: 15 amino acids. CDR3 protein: CASSSERGGADTQYF. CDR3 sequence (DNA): TGTGCCAGCAGTTCGGAGCGGGGGGGCGCAGATACGCAGTATTTT.